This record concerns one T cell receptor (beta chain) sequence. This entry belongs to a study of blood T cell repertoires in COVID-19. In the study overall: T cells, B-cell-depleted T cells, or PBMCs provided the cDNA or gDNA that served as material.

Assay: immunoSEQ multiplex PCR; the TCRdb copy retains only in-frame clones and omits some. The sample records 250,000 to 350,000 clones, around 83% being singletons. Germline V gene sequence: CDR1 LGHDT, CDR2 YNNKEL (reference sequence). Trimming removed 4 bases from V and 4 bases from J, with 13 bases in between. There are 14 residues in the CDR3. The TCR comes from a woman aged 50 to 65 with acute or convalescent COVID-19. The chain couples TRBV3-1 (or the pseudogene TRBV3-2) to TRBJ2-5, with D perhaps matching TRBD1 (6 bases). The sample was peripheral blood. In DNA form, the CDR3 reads TGTGCCAGCAGCCCCAACAGGGAACGAGAGACCCAGTACTTC. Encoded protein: CASSPNRERETQYF.